This T cell receptor (beta chain) was recovered during a study of blood T cell repertoires in COVID-19. The CDR3 has 15 amino acids. V lost 0 bases to trimming and J lost 1 base, with 7 bases between them. Germline CDR1 SGHAT, CDR2 FQNNGV. Assay used: immunoSEQ multiplex PCR; TCRdb lists only in-frame clones, some missing. The sample has under 150,000 clones, 85% to 90% seen once. Input material: peripheral blood. The chain carries TRBV11-2 and TRBJ1-5; the D is unclear. The sequence was obtained from a human donor in a cohort sampled during active COVID-19. The CDR3 DNA sequence: TGTGCCAGCAGCTTAGACCCACAGAGCAATCAGCCCCAGCATTTT. As protein: CASSLDPQSNQPQHF.